The clone carrying this TCR beta chain has more than one count but fewer than ten. Its cognate antigen is unknown. The data were obtained in a study of T-cell reconstitution after alpha-beta-depleted transplantation in children. General study findings and limits: The authors attributed T-cell counts and diversity one year after transplant mostly to newly produced T cells. Roughly two months post-transplant, alpha-beta T cells reportedly originated from several hundred graft clones that had expanded.

Unique molecular identifiers were incorporated during preparation of the TCRbeta library. MiXCR, applied by TCRdb to the PCR reads, yields one record per CDR3 protein. Among fewer than 1 million distinct CDR3 sequences listed, roughly 15% were seen once. Looked up from germline, CDR1 is SGHRS and CDR2 is YFSETQ. V lost 8 bases to trimming and J lost 6 bases, with 20 bases between them. CDR3 size: 15 residues. The sample in question was PBMCs, mostly from graft donor cells, obtained 360 days after TCRalphabeta/CD19-depleted stem cell transplant. The sequence was obtained from a male patient under 18 who had a stem cell transplant for acute lymphoblastic leukemia, so the T cells may come from the graft donor. The rearrangement links TRBV5-1 to TRBJ1-4, with D perhaps TRBD1 (6 bases). The CDR3 is CASQNNGGLDEKLFF. The CDR3 nucleotides are TGCGCCAGTCAAAACAACGGGGGGCTAGATGAAAAACTGTTTTTT.